Listed below are T cell receptor beta chains from one sample, sequenced in a study of cytomegalovirus exposure and HLA in healthy donors. Repertoires were generated with immunoSEQ multiplex PCR, while TCRdb's copy carries only in-frame clones and drops some. Among tens of thousands of clones listed, about two thirds were seen once. Source material: PBMCs. Receptors originate from a man aged 25-45 years in good health and CMV-seropositive. The CDR3 runs from the conserved cysteine through the conserved F or W. A D gene is named only where the DNA matches it firmly. Expanded clones get a size class; other rows say once, few or many, or leave the size out.

>.|TRBJ2-7|TRBV7-2|.
CASSLVQGPNEQYF
TGTGCCAGCAGCTTAGTCCAGGGCCCCAACGAGCAGTACTTC
>few|TRBJ1-1|TRBV5-1|.
CASSLRGGTEAFF
TGCGCCAGCAGCTTGAGAGGGGGCACTGAAGCTTTCTTT
>.|TRBJ2-1|TRBV28|TRBD2
CASRDSHGLAGVSEQFF
TGTGCCAGCAGGGACTCACATGGACTAGCGGGAGTATCCGAGCAGTTCTTC
>.|TRBJ2-3|TRBV5-1|TRBD2
CASQTSGGADTQYF
TGCGCCAGCCAGACTAGCGGGGGGGCAGATACGCAGTATTTT
>once|TRBJ2-5|TRBV11-2|.
CASSVGLKETQYF
TGTGCCAGCAGCGTGGGCCTTAAAGAGACCCAGTACTTC
>.|TRBJ2-5|TRBV18|TRBD2
CASSPTAGGQETQYF
TGTGCCAGCTCACCAACGGCGGGGGGCCAAGAGACCCAGTACTTC
>.|TRBJ2-7|TRBV5-8|.
CASSLALGGYEQYF
TGTGCCAGCAGCTTGGCACTGGGGGGCTACGAGCAGTACTTC
>.|TRBJ2-1|TRBV6-1|TRBD1
CASSPDRAPYNEQFF
TGTGCCAGCAGTCCGGACAGGGCCCCCTACAATGAGCAGTTCTTC
>.|TRBJ1-3|TRBV28|.
CASSTTQGWNTIYF
TGTGCCAGCAGTACTACACAGGGATGGAACACCATATATTTT
>.|TRBJ1-5|TRBV4-2|.
CASSQGRSQPQHF
TGTGCCAGCAGCCAAGGCCGGTCCCAGCCCCAGCATTTT
>few|TRBJ2-1|TRBV7-2|TRBD2
CASSLNELAGIELYNEQFF
TGTGCCAGCAGCTTAAACGAACTAGCGGGAATCGAACTGTACAATGAGCAGTTCTTC
>.|TRBJ1-5|TRBV2|TRBD1
CARRGQVQQPQHF
TGTGCCCGCAGGGGACAGGTCCAACAGCCCCAGCATTTT
>.|TRBJ2-3|TRBV7-3|TRBD2
CASSLAGQTSLYF
TGTGCCAGCAGCTTAGCCGGGCAGACTAGCTTATATTTT
>.|TRBJ1-2|TRBV6-5|.
CASSYRGVANYGYTF
TGTGCCAGCAGTTACCGGGGGGTTGCAAACTATGGCTACACCTTC
>.|TRBJ1-2|TRBV28|.
CASSLGRRYTNYGYTF
TGTGCCAGCAGTTTGGGCCGGAGGTACACCAACTATGGCTACACCTTC
>.|TRBJ1-6|TRBV5-1|TRBD1
CASSLGQGVNSPLHF
TGCGCCAGCAGCTTAGGACAGGGGGTTAATTCACCCCTCCACTTT
>once|TRBJ2-3|TRBV7-9|TRBD2
CASSLPRTSGRAGTDTQYF
TGTGCCAGCAGCTTACCACGGACTAGCGGGAGGGCGGGCACAGATACGCAGTATTTT
>once|TRBJ2-7|TRBV21-1|.
CASPSLDSSCFGYEQYF
TGTGCCAGCCCTAGTCTCGACAGTTCCTGCTTCGGCTACGAGCAGTACTTC
>.|TRBJ2-3|TRBV5-4|TRBD1
CASSDIWTGKGDTQYF
TGTGCCAGCAGCGACATATGGACAGGGAAAGGTGATACGCAGTATTTT
>.|TRBJ1-1|TRBV10-1|.
CASSESSGGEAFF
TGCGCCAGCAGTGAGTCTTCGGGGGGTGAAGCTTTCTTT
>.|TRBJ1-5|TRBV27|.
CASSLKSGETNQPQHF
TGTGCCAGCAGTTTAAAGTCAGGGGAGACCAATCAGCCCCAGCATTTT
>.|TRBJ2-3|TRBV5-1|.
CASSLDRSPDTQYF
TGCGCCAGCAGCTTGGACAGGTCCCCCGATACGCAGTATTTT
>.|TRBJ2-7|TRBV19|TRBD1
CASSLGQGWAEQYF
TGTGCCAGTAGTCTTGGACAGGGTTGGGCCGAGCAGTACTTC
>few|TRBJ2-3|TRBV4-3|.
CASSQGGVGTQYF
TGCGCCAGCAGCCAAGGGGGAGTCGGTACGCAGTATTTT
>few|TRBJ2-5|TRBV7-9|.
CASSLQETQYF
TGTGCCAGCAGCCTTCAAGAGACCCAGTACTTC
>.|TRBJ1-4|TRBV25-1|.
CASRNDNRDEKLFF
TGTGCCAGCAGGAATGACAACAGGGATGAAAAACTGTTTTTT